This TCR beta chain was captured in a study of response to subunit inactivated influenza vaccine. In TCRdb, the RT-PCR reads were re-called with MiXCR into one record per CDR3 protein. The table lists approximately 500,000 distinct CDR3 sequences, approximately 22% of them singletons. Losses at the gene ends were 6 bases for V and 2 bases for J; bases not matched to a gene: 7. The CDR3 sequence is 15 residues long. This clonotype was recorded a few times. Its antigen remains unknown. Study-wide findings and caveats: Every seasonal influenza vaccination brings in few new T cells, the authors suggested.

These same records also appear under a second study, on T cells expressing NK-cell markers. That report adds: It was by 5'RACE template switching with UMIs that TCR beta cDNA was made. Obtained from sorted CD3+CD56+NKG2C+, CD3+CD56+NKG2C- and CD3+CD56-NKG2C+ T cells were the TCR beta repertoires.

The chain links TRBV12-3 or TRBV12-4 to TRBJ2-5; TRBD2 agrees at 9 bases. The specimen comprised CD4+ T cells sorted from PBMCs, sampled roughly 12 days after vaccination. This TCR derives from a man aged 50 to 59 who received an inactivated influenza vaccine. The CDR3 sequence is CASSTLAGPQETQYF. Written as DNA, the CDR3 is TGTGCCAGCAGCACCCTAGCGGGGCCTCAAGAGACCCAGTACTTC.